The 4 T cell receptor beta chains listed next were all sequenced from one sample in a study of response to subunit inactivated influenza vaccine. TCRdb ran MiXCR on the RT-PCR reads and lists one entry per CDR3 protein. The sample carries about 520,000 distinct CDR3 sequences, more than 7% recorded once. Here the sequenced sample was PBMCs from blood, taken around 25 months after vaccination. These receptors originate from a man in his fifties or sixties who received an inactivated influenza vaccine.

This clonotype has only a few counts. The CDR3 loop reads CSARGASGRVREQFF. The CDR3 DNA reads TGCAGTGCTAGAGGAGCTAGCGGGAGAGTAAGAGAGCAGTTCTTC. The chain links TRBV20-1 to TRBJ2-1; TRBD2 agrees at 10 bases. The V gene end was trimmed by 1 base and the J gene end by 10 bases; junction bases not matched to a gene: 10. CDR1 and CDR2 (germline): DFQATT, SNEGSKA (reference sequence). There are 15 residues in the CDR3.

The CDR3 DNA reads TGTGCCAGCAGCCCTCGAATGGAGTGGAAACTGTTTTTT. It codes for CASSPRMEWKLFF. This chain uses TRBV7-2 with TRBJ1-4; D remains ambiguous. The CDR3 loop spans 13 amino acids. The V end was cut by 5 bases, the J end by 11 bases, with 15 bases between. The V gene's germline CDR1 is SGHTA and CDR2 FQGNSA.

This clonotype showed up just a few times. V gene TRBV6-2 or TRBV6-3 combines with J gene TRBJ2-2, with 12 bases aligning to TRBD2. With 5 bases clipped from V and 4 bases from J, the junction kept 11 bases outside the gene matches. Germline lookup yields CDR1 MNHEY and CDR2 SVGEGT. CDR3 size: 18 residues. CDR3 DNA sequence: TGTGCCAGCAGTAAGCTCCTAGCGGGGGGGCAGCTCACCGGGGAGCTGTTTTTT. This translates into CASSKLLAGGQLTGELFF.

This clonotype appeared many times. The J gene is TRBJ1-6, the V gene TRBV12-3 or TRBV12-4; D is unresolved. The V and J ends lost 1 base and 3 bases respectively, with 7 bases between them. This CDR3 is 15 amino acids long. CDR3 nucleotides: TGTGCCAGCAGTTTAGGGGCAGGCTATAATTCACCCCTCCACTTT. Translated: CASSLGAGYNSPLHF.